The clone carrying this T cell receptor (beta chain) was observed once. Method: immunoSEQ multiplex PCR; TCRdb's copy keeps in-frame clones and lacks some. The data contain roughly 130,000 clones, 75% to 95% of them singletons. The V gene lost 0 bases and the J gene lost 4 bases, with 9 bases spanning the gap. Germline CDR1 reads KGHSH; CDR2 reads LQKENI. The CDR3 has 14 residues. The data were obtained in a study of control samples from healthy donors and cancer patients. The receptor was isolated from a man aged 18 to 29 in good health. The chain carries TRBV18 and TRBJ1-2; D gene ambiguous. Sequenced material: blood. The CDR3 bases are TGTGCCAGCTCACCACCCGGGGATACCTATGGCTACACCTTC. Translating gives CASSPPGDTYGYTF. The whole variable domain, filled in from reference TRBV18 and TRBJ1-2, reads NAGVMQNPRHLVRRRGQEARLRCSPMKGHSHVYWYRQLPEEGLKFMVYLQKENIIDESGMPKERFSAEFPKEGPSILRIQQVVRGDSAAYFCASSPPGDTYGYTFGSGTRLTVV.